The 25 T cell receptor beta chains presented below share a single source sample, sequenced in a study of blood T cells in healthy people across ages. PCR was performed a second time for about 7 to 12 cycles using a sample-barcoded 5' primer and a J-beta primer mix. TCRdb fed the 5' RACE reads into MiXCR, producing one record per CDR3 protein. Of around 1,900,000 distinct CDR3 sequences in the sample, roughly 43% were seen once. Input material: blood. These receptor sequences come from a human donor in good health.

V gene TRBV10-3 combines with J gene TRBJ1-2; TRBD1 aligns across 8 bases. Germline CDR1 is ENHRY and CDR2 is SYGVKD. Trimming cost V 5 bases and J 8 bases; bases outside gene matches: 7. The CDR3 covers 13 residues. The CDR3 nucleotides are TGTGCCATCAGTACGGACAGGGTGGTCGGCTACACCTTC. Encoded protein: CAISTDRVVGYTF.

This clonotype showed up just a few times. V gene TRBV5-1 combines with J gene TRBJ1-6; TRBD1 might be the D (5 bases). Germline V gene sequence: CDR1 SGHRS, CDR2 YFSETQ. There are 15 residues in the CDR3. V was cut by 0 bases and J by 7 bases, with 11 bases left in between. The CDR3 DNA follows: TGCGCCAGCAGCTTGGGGGCAGGGTCCAATTCACCCCTCCACTTT. It codes for CASSLGAGSNSPLHF.

The rearrangement joins TRBV7-9 to TRBJ2-3; D perhaps matches TRBD1 (5 bases). The germline gives CDR1 SEHNR, CDR2 FQNEAQ (reference sequence). Trimming removed 8 bases from V and 6 bases from J, with 15 bases in between. The CDR3 length is 13 residues. The CDR3 sequence: CASARQISDTQYF. In DNA, the CDR3 is TGTGCCAGCGCCCGACAGATCAGCGATACGCAGTATTTT.

V usage is TRBV10-3 and J usage is TRBJ2-5; tentatively, D is TRBD1 (6 bases). Between the trimmed V and J ends, which lost 10 bases and 1 base, there was a span of 16 bases. From germline, CDR1 is ENHRY and CDR2 SYGVKD. The CDR3 runs 14 residues. Here the CDR3 DNA reads TGTGCCACCGCGTTTGGGGGCCGCCAAGAGACCCAGTACTTC. Its protein is CATAFGGRQETQYF.

V gene TRBV20-1 combines with J gene TRBJ1-2; 8 bases match TRBD1. Trimming took 7 bases from V and 5 from J; bases not matched to a gene: 12. Germline V lookup: CDR1 DFQATT, CDR2 SNEGSKA (reference sequence). The CDR3 length is 14 residues. The DNA for the CDR3 is TGCAGTGTCCGAAGTGCAGGGGGCAATTATGGCTACACCTTC. This codes for CSVRSAGGNYGYTF.

This sequence joins TRBV24-1 and TRBJ2-4; D remains unclear. CDR3 size: 13 residues. Trimming took 3 bases from V and 5 from J, leaving 7 bases between them. The germline V gene encodes CDR1 KGHDR and CDR2 SFDVKD. CDR3 amino acids: CATSDGPENIQYF. In nucleotides, the CDR3 is TGTGCCACCAGTGATGGGCCAGAAAACATTCAGTACTTC.

The V and J genes are TRBV29-1 and TRBJ2-1, with D possibly matching TRBD2 (5 bases). Trimming shortened V by 4 bases and J by 2 bases, and 9 bases separated the two germline ends. CDR1 and CDR2 from the germline V gene are SQVTM and ANQGSEA. This CDR3 is 13 amino acids long. CDR3 DNA: TGCAGCGTTGTCTCCGGGGCCTACAATGAGCAGTTCTTC. Amino acid sequence: CSVVSGAYNEQFF.

As to this clonotype: One junction end does not reproduce the germline sequence, and a read error may be involved. This chain connects TRBV2 to TRBJ2-2; 11 bases line up with TRBD2. Per germline, CDR1 SNHLY and CDR2 FYNNEI. There are 15 residues in the CDR3. The CDR3 spells CASAPLAGDTGERFF. The CDR3 DNA is TGTGCCAGCGCGCCACTAGCGGGGGACACCGGGGAGCGGTTTTTT.

In this sample, this clonotype turned up a few times. The genes are TRBV5-1 and TRBJ1-4; TRBD1 might be the D (5 bases). This CDR3 comprises 16 residues. V shed 0 bases and J shed 2 bases, with 11 bases lying between them. Germline assignment: CDR1 SGHRS and CDR2 YFSETQ. The DNA of the CDR3 is TGCGCCAGCAGCTTGGGTATAGGGGCGACTAATGAAAAACTGTTTTTT. Protein sequence: CASSLGIGATNEKLFF.

This clonotype was seen once. The V gene is TRBV7-2, the J gene TRBJ1-5; no clear D gene. Germline V gene sequence: CDR1 SGHTA, CDR2 FQGNSA. The CDR3 spans 13 residues. V gave up 2 bases and J gave up 7 bases, with 9 bases separating them. CDR3 in DNA: TGTGCCAGCAGCTTATTGTGGAACCAGCCCCAGCATTTT. Amino acid sequence: CASSLLWNQPQHF. The full variable domain, with the rest looked up from reference TRBV7-2 and TRBJ1-5, is GAGVSQSPSNKVTEKGKDVELRCDPISGHTALYWYRQSLGQGLEFLIYFQGNSAPDKSGLPSDRFSAERTGGSVSTLTIQRTQQEDSAVYLCASSLLWNQPQHFGDGTRLSIL.

This clonotype was recorded a few times. V gene TRBV24-1 combines with J gene TRBJ1-6; no definite D call. This CDR3 is 14 amino acids long. Trimming shortened V by 1 base and J by 5 bases, and 5 bases separated the two germline ends. Germline CDR1 is KGHDR and CDR2 is SFDVKD. CDR3: CATSDFQDNSPLHF. CDR3 nucleotide sequence: TGTGCCACCAGTGATTTCCAGGATAATTCACCCCTCCACTTT.

This clonotype was recorded once. This chain links TRBV6-5 with TRBJ1-1; D uncertain. The CDR3 extends over 13 amino acids. V was clipped by 0 bases and J by 10 bases, with 12 bases between them. Germline V CDR1 and CDR2: MNHEY, SVGAGI. The CDR3 sequence: CASSYSGGGRAFF. The CDR3 bases are TGTGCCAGCAGTTACTCCGGCGGCGGGCGAGCTTTCTTT.

The rearrangement joins TRBV7-8 to TRBJ2-1; D is ambiguous. The germline gives CDR1 SGHVS, CDR2 FQNEAQ. V was cut by 4 bases and J by 3 bases, with 10 bases left in between. This CDR3 contains 14 residues. The CDR3 DNA is TGTGCCAGCAGCTATGAAATGGACTACAATGAGCAGTTCTTC. Amino acids: CASSYEMDYNEQFF.

The V gene is TRBV7-2, the J gene TRBJ1-2, with 7 positions matching TRBD1. Germline V gene sequence: CDR1 SGHTA, CDR2 FQGNSA. The CDR3 sequence is 15 residues long. J gave up 9 bases and V 5 bases, and 15 bases lay outside the gene matches. CDR3 in amino acids: CASSTPGQIYVSYTF. Here the CDR3 DNA reads TGTGCCAGCAGCACGCCGGGACAGATCTATGTCAGCTACACCTTC.

This clonotype was seen a few times. V is TRBV7-3 and J is TRBJ2-3, with D unclear. Trimming removed 9 bases from V and 1 base from J, with 20 bases in between. The CDR3 is made up of 16 amino acids. The germline V gene encodes CDR1 SGHTA and CDR2 FQGTGA. CDR3 loop: CASSSSVVLGTDTQYF. The DNA of the CDR3 is TGTGCCAGTTCCTCGTCAGTAGTTTTGGGCACAGATACGCAGTATTTT.

The chain recombines TRBV20-1 with TRBJ2-7, with TRBD2 matching 14 bases. In germline, CDR1 is DFQATT, CDR2 SNEGSKA (reference sequence). Trimming removed 6 bases from V and 3 bases from J; junction bases left unmatched: 4. This CDR3 is built from 14 residues. This chain's CDR3 is CSAGTSGGNYEQYF. The CDR3 nucleotides read TGCAGTGCCGGGACTAGCGGGGGAAACTACGAGCAGTACTTC.

The V and J genes are TRBV11-2 and TRBJ2-7; D is tentatively TRBD1 or TRBD2 (6 bases each). Germline CDR1 is SGHAT and CDR2 is FQNNGV. The CDR3 sequence is 16 residues long. V lost 1 base and J lost 2, with 15 bases in between. This chain's CDR3 is CASSLGRGEWAYEQYF. CDR3 in DNA: TGTGCCAGCAGCTTAGGGAGGGGGGAGTGGGCCTACGAGCAGTACTTC.

V and J are TRBV4-3 and TRBJ2-7; D uncertain. This CDR3 has 16 residues. V gave up 1 base and J gave up 0 bases, with 13 bases separating them. Germline CDR1 and CDR2: LGHNA and YSLEER. The CDR3 nucleotides read TGCGCCAGCAGCCAAGGGGCTGTCCTGAGCTCCTACGAGCAGTACTTC. Translation: CASSQGAVLSSYEQYF.

As for this clonotype: A far larger clone is a single base away, which makes a read error likely. V is TRBV9 and J is TRBJ2-1, with no clear D. The germline V gene encodes CDR1 SGDLS and CDR2 YYNGEE. The V end was cut by 0 bases, the J end by 0 bases, with 7 bases between. The length of the CDR3 is 15 residues. Here the CDR3 reads CASSVGASSYNEQFF. DNA for the CDR3: TGTGCCAGCAGCGTAGGGGCGAGCTCCTACAATGAGCAGTTCTTC.

The CDR3 is CASSGGGFPYNEQFF. The CDR3 nucleotides are TGTGCCAGCAGTGGTGGGGGCTTCCCCTACAATGAGCAGTTCTTC. This sequence joins TRBV27 and TRBJ2-1, with a tentative D call TRBD1 (6 bases). There are 15 residues in the CDR3. Germline values: CDR1 MNHEY, CDR2 SMNVEV (reference sequence). Trimming cost V 5 bases and J 2 bases, with 13 bases left between them.

Many counts were recorded for this clonotype. This rearrangement joins TRBV5-1 to TRBJ2-1; 11 nucleotides agree with TRBD1. The CDR3 runs to 15 residues. CDR1 and CDR2 (germline): SGHRS, YFSETQ. Trimming cost V 3 bases and J 6 bases; bases outside gene matches: 5. CDR3 bases: TGCGCCAGCAGCTCGGGACAGGGGGTTAGCAATGAGCAGTTCTTC. Protein sequence: CASSSGQGVSNEQFF. The full variable domain, in which reference TRBV5-1 and TRBJ2-1 provide the parts outside the CDR3, is KAGVTQTPRYLIKTRGQQVTLSCSPISGHRSVSWYQQTPGQGLQFLFEYFSETQRNKGNFPGRFSGRQFSNSRSEMNVSTLELGDSALYLCASSSGQGVSNEQFFGPGTRLTVL.

Ten or more counts support this clonotype. This chain uses TRBV7-2 with TRBJ2-7, with D unclear. Per germline, CDR1 SGHTA and CDR2 FQGNSA. V lost 6 bases and J 2 bases, leaving 8 bases between the germline ends. The CDR3 length is 12 residues. The CDR3 sequence: CASSLSAYEQYF. The CDR3, as DNA: TGTGCCAGCAGTTTATCAGCCTACGAGCAGTACTTC.

This clonotype showed up just a few times. The rearrangement joins TRBV29-1 to TRBJ2-1; no definite D call. In germline, CDR1 is SQVTM, CDR2 ANQGSEA. The CDR3 totals 11 residues. V was cut by 4 bases and J by 10 bases, with 11 bases left in between. This chain's CDR3 is CSVAGSVEQFF. The CDR3, as DNA: TGCAGCGTTGCGGGCTCAGTGGAGCAGTTCTTC.

This chain joins TRBV6-5 and TRBJ2-3; D tentatively reads TRBD1 or TRBD2 (5 bases each). CDR3 length: 14 residues. Per germline, CDR1 MNHEY and CDR2 SVGAGI. V lost 8 bases and J lost 0, with 12 bases in between. CDR3 residues: CASGGAASTDTQYF. DNA for the CDR3: TGTGCCAGCGGGGGAGCAGCTAGCACAGATACGCAGTATTTT.

This clonotype was seen repeatedly, ten times or more. The chain links TRBV7-8 to TRBJ2-7; D is unclear. V lost 4 bases to trimming and J lost 3 bases, with 7 bases between them. The CDR3 has 12 residues. Germline CDR1 and CDR2: SGHVS and FQNEAQ. The CDR3 loop is CASSSFRYEQYF. CDR3 bases: TGTGCCAGCAGCTCGTTCCGCTACGAGCAGTACTTC.